This TCR beta chain was identified in a study of control samples from healthy donors and cancer patients. The V gene lost 5 bases and the J gene lost 3 bases, with 14 bases spanning the gap. This CDR3 has 15 residues. Germline V gene data show CDR1 as SGHTA and CDR2 as FQGNSA. The data were produced by immunoSEQ multiplex PCR, yet TCRdb's version contains in-frame clones alone and is incomplete. The sample shows tens of thousands of clones, about nine tenths of them seen only once. The clonotype comes from a man aged 25 to 40 in good health. The sequencing sample was made of blood. The chain uses TRBV7-2 and TRBJ1-3; possible D gene TRBD1, 5 bases. For the CDR3, the DNA is TGTGCCAGCAGCCCGGAAAGGGGTCGTGGAAACACCATATATTTT. It is translated as CASSPERGRGNTIYF.